Listed below are T cell receptor beta chains from one sample, sequenced in a study of Ad26.COV2.S vaccination and SARS-CoV-2 variants. Produced via immunoSEQ multiplex PCR; TCRdb's table is partial and in-frame only. This sample has 410,000 or so clones, with over 80% found just once. This material consisted of peripheral blood, taken in a trial of Ad26.COV2.S vaccine versus placebo. The receptors were sampled from a person aged 18-60 years who received the Ad26.COV2.S COVID-19 vaccine or a placebo. CDR3s include the opening cysteine and the closing phenylalanine or tryptophan. D genes are given only for firm matches. A row's size may be missing; if present it is once, few, many or a size class.

>TRBV7-2|TRBD2|.|TRBJ2-1
CASSLYGGAANEQFF
TGTGCCAGCAGCTTGTACGGGGGGGCGGCGAATGAGCAGTTCTTC
>TRBV6-6|TRBD1|.|TRBJ2-4
CASSFWDSQNIQYF
TGTGCCAGCAGTTTTTGGGACAGTCAAAACATTCAGTACTTC
>TRBV3-1/TRBV3-2|.|once|TRBJ1-3
CASSQNDRPKAFSGNTIYF
TGTGCCAGCAGCCAAAACGACAGGCCTAAGGCTTTCTCTGGAAACACCATATATTTT
>TRBV2|.|.|TRBJ2-1
CASKGWVDSYNEQFF
TGTGCCAGCAAGGGGTGGGTAGACTCCTACAATGAGCAGTTCTTC
>TRBV7-2|TRBD1|.|TRBJ2-1
CASSLDRGNEQFF
TGTGCCAGCAGCTTGGACAGGGGTAATGAGCAGTTCTTC
>TRBV19|.|.|TRBJ2-2
CASSIIGPPGELFF
TGTGCCAGTAGTATCATAGGGCCCCCCGGGGAGCTGTTTTTT
>TRBV4-3|.|.|TRBJ1-6
CASSQLMGNSPLHF
TGCGCCAGCAGCCAACTAATGGGGAATTCACCCCTCCACTTT
>TRBV4-3|TRBD1|.|TRBJ1-4
CASSHDHRGFFEKLFF
TGCGCCAGCAGCCACGACCACAGGGGATTTTTTGAAAAACTGTTTTTT
>TRBV3-1/TRBV3-2|.|.|TRBJ1-5
CASSQFNHQPQHF
TGTGCCAGCAGCCAATTTAATCATCAGCCCCAGCATTTT
>TRBV4-1|.|.|TRBJ1-5
CASSQDVGRSVSNQPQHF
TGCGCCAGCAGCCAAGATGTGGGCAGATCGGTTAGCAATCAGCCCCAGCATTTT
>TRBV5-6|TRBD1|.|TRBJ2-7
CASSNGQGFSYEQYF
TGTGCCAGCAGCAACGGACAGGGATTCTCCTACGAGCAGTACTTC
>TRBV7-9|.|once|TRBJ2-1
CASSTWTDNEQFF
TGTGCCAGCAGCACTTGGACCGACAATGAGCAGTTCTTC
>TRBV18|.|.|TRBJ1-1
CASSPQRAQRGNTEAFF
TGTGCCAGCTCACCACAACGCGCGCAGCGGGGGAACACTGAAGCTTTCTTT
>TRBV2|.|.|TRBJ2-7
CASRQSGEQYF
TGTGCCAGCCGCCAATCGGGAGAGCAGTACTTC
>TRBV6-6|.|.|TRBJ1-2
CASSGHNSGYTF
TGTGCCAGCAGTGGCCACAACTCCGGCTACACCTTC
>TRBV18|.|.|TRBJ2-7
CASSPLGALGYEQYF
TGTGCCAGCTCCCCCCTAGGGGCCCTAGGGTACGAGCAGTACTTC
>TRBV18|.|.|TRBJ1-6
CASSPSLEGSPLHF
TGTGCCAGCTCACCTTCCTTGGAGGGATCACCCCTCCACTTT
>TRBV30|.|.|TRBJ1-2
CAWSVETLGSGYTF
TGTGCCTGGAGTGTAGAGACACTTGGGAGTGGCTACACCTTC
>TRBV6-5|.|.|TRBJ1-1
CASALIGGFGTEAFF
TGTGCCAGCGCTCTAATAGGAGGGTTTGGCACTGAAGCTTTCTTT
>TRBV5-5|.|.|TRBJ1-1
CASSLMGLTMNTEAFF
TGTGCCAGCAGCTTGATGGGTCTGACCATGAACACTGAAGCTTTCTTT
>TRBV9|TRBD2|.|TRBJ2-1
CASSVEGLAENEQFF
TGTGCCAGCAGCGTAGAGGGACTAGCGGAGAATGAGCAGTTCTTC
>TRBV18|.|.|TRBJ1-1
CASSKQGSDTEAFF
TGTGCCAGCTCGAAACAGGGTTCGGACACTGAAGCTTTCTTT
>TRBV11-2|.|.|TRBJ1-5
CASSLSGANQPQHF
TGTGCCAGCAGCCTCTCCGGGGCCAATCAGCCCCAGCATTTT
>TRBV2|.|.|TRBJ1-4
CASWGLRGRGEKLFF
TGTGCCAGCTGGGGCCTACGAGGCCGGGGTGAAAAACTGTTTTTT
>TRBV27|.|.|TRBJ2-1
CASSLGPHAEQFF
TGTGCCAGCAGTTTAGGACCCCACGCTGAGCAGTTCTTC
>TRBV28|.|.|TRBJ1-2
CASIFSQGETNYGYTF
TGTGCCAGCATCTTTTCACAAGGGGAAACTAACTATGGCTACACCTTC
>TRBV6-2/TRBV6-3|.|.|TRBJ2-3
CASSYFGFGTDTQYF
TGTGCCAGCAGTTACTTCGGATTTGGCACAGATACGCAGTATTTT
>TRBV14|.|.|TRBJ2-7
CASSQENRYEQYF
TGTGCCAGCAGCCAAGAAAACAGATACGAGCAGTACTTC
>TRBV11-2|TRBD1|.|TRBJ1-6
CASSLRTGIANSPLHF
TGTGCCAGCAGCCTTAGGACAGGGATTGCTAATTCACCCCTCCACTTT
>TRBV7-2|.|many|TRBJ2-7
CASSSSAVIRREQYF
TGTGCCAGCAGCTCTTCCGCAGTCATAAGGAGGGAGCAGTACTTC
>TRBV15|.|.|TRBJ1-4
CATSTGTRVTNEKLFF
TGTGCCACCAGCACCGGGACCCGAGTAACTAATGAAAAACTGTTTTTT
>TRBV19|.|.|TRBJ1-2
CASSPDSIYGYTF
TGTGCCAGTAGCCCTGACTCGATCTATGGCTACACCTTC
>TRBV7-2|.|.|TRBJ2-7
CASSLASPAYEQYF
TGTGCCAGCAGCTTAGCTTCCCCTGCCTACGAGCAGTACTTC
>TRBV2|TRBD1|.|TRBJ1-5
CASQGQGFNQPQHF
TGTGCCAGCCAGGGACAGGGATTCAATCAGCCCCAGCATTTT
>TRBV6-5|.|.|TRBJ1-1
CASRGGLVNTEAFF
TGTGCCAGCAGAGGAGGTCTCGTAAACACTGAAGCTTTCTTT
>TRBV2|.|.|TRBJ2-7
CASSRQVYEQYF
TGTGCCAGCAGTCGACAGGTTTACGAGCAGTACTTC
>TRBV2|.|.|TRBJ1-1
CASSGDHMNTEAFF
TGTGCCAGCAGCGGAGATCACATGAACACTGAAGCTTTCTTT
>TRBV19|.|.|TRBJ1-1
CASSIGGGMNTEAFF
TGTGCCAGTAGTATAGGGGGGGGCATGAACACTGAAGCTTTCTTT
>TRBV30|.|.|TRBJ2-1
CAWSTGGNSYNEQFF
TGTGCCTGGAGTACGGGGGGCAACTCCTACAATGAGCAGTTCTTC
>TRBV13|TRBD2|.|TRBJ2-7
CASSLSAGLAGGLYEQYF
TGTGCCAGCAGCTTATCCGCGGGGCTAGCGGGGGGGCTGTACGAGCAGTACTTC
>TRBV6-1|.|.|TRBJ2-2
CASSEVGRGIRDGELFF
TGTGCCAGCAGTGAAGTAGGGCGGGGCATTCGGGACGGGGAGCTGTTTTTT
>TRBV7-9|.|.|TRBJ2-1
CASSLFDNEQFF
TGTGCCAGCAGCTTATTTGACAATGAGCAGTTCTTC
>TRBV19|.|.|TRBJ1-1
CASRITGGTEAFF
TGTGCCAGTAGAATAACGGGGGGCACTGAAGCTTTCTTT
>TRBV9|.|once|TRBJ2-1
CASSATGQIGGEQFF
TGTGCCAGCAGCGCCACGGGACAGATAGGGGGGGAGCAGTTCTTC
>TRBV5-1|.|.|TRBJ1-5
CASSPTAGGGNQPQHF
TGCGCCAGCAGCCCTACAGCGGGGGGCGGAAATCAGCCCCAGCATTTT
>TRBV7-2|TRBD2|once|TRBJ2-5
CASSFSGGSQETQYF
TGTGCCAGCAGCTTTAGCGGGGGGTCCCAAGAGACCCAGTACTTC
>TRBV7-6|TRBD1|.|TRBJ1-2
CASSTPGTGGRGYTF
TGTGCCAGCAGCACTCCCGGGACAGGGGGCCGTGGCTACACCTTC
>TRBV28|.|.|TRBJ1-1
CASSLTGRGWIAFF
TGTGCCAGCAGTTTAACGGGCAGGGGTTGGATAGCTTTCTTT
>TRBV28|.|few|TRBJ1-6
CAGQRRGESPLHF
TGTGCCGGTCAAAGGAGGGGCGAATCACCCCTCCACTTT
>TRBV5-4|.|.|TRBJ1-6
CASSLDNSPLHF
TGTGCCAGCAGCTTGGATAATTCACCCCTCCACTTT
>TRBV5-1|.|.|TRBJ1-1
CASSIEEPNRNTEAFF
TGCGCCAGCAGCATTGAAGAGCCTAACAGGAACACTGAAGCTTTCTTT
>TRBV5-6|.|.|TRBJ2-1
CASSPGQAGGGGQFF
TGTGCCAGCAGCCCCGGACAGGCGGGGGGCGGCGGGCAGTTCTTC
>TRBV29-1|.|.|TRBJ2-1
CSVGTTSYNEQFF
TGCAGCGTCGGTACTACGAGCTACAATGAGCAGTTCTTC
>TRBV9|TRBD1|.|TRBJ2-3
CASSVSFGTGSDTQYF
TGTGCCAGCAGCGTAAGTTTTGGGACAGGGTCAGATACGCAGTATTTT
>TRBV30|TRBD2|many|TRBJ2-7
CAWSESGGYRYEQYF
TGTGCCTGGAGTGAAAGCGGGGGGTACCGCTACGAGCAGTACTTC
>TRBV12-5|.|.|TRBJ1-6
CASGLRVLSYNSPLHF
TGTGCTAGTGGTTTGCGTGTACTCTCCTATAATTCACCCCTCCACTTT
>TRBV28|TRBD2|.|TRBJ2-3
CASSRISGGSPDTQYF
TGTGCCAGCAGTCGAATTAGCGGGGGGAGTCCAGATACGCAGTATTTT
>TRBV30|.|.|TRBJ1-2
CAWDYGVYGYTF
TGTGCCTGGGATTATGGGGTGTATGGCTACACCTTC
>TRBV6-5|.|.|TRBJ1-1
CASRIDSPRAFF
TGTGCCAGCCGCATTGACTCGCCTAGAGCTTTCTTT